These 12 T cell receptor beta chains share one sample of origin, sequenced in a study of T cells in Graves' hyperthyroidism and ophthalmopathy. RNA transcripts were the template for amplifying TCR beta CDR3 regions. RT-PCR in the first round (using the HTBI primer set) targeted the TCR CDR3. MiXCR, run by TCRdb on the multiplex PCR reads, gives a single entry per CDR3 protein. The sample contains a few hundred thousand distinct CDR3 sequences, more than 15% of which appear only once. Sequenced material: blood. These receptors came from a woman aged 18-29 years with Graves' hyperthyroidism.

This clonotype was detected ten times or more. The V call is TRBV30, the J call TRBJ2-4; D may be TRBD2 (5 bases). Between the trimmed V and J ends, which lost 5 bases and 4 bases, there was a span of 21 bases. CDR3 length: 16 amino acids. Germline V CDR1 and CDR2: GTSNPN, SVGIG (reference sequence). The CDR3 DNA reads TGTGCCTGGGGAGGCGACTTCCGATCAGCGAAAAACATTCAGTACTTC. Translated, it gives CAWGGDFRSAKNIQYF.

The sample holds many counts of this clonotype. The V call is TRBV11-2, the J call TRBJ1-2; D gene ambiguous. V lost 5 bases to trimming and J lost 7 bases, with 11 bases between them. This CDR3 is built from 12 residues. Per the germline V gene, CDR1 is SGHAT and CDR2 is FQNNGV. CDR3 DNA sequence: TGTGCCAGCAGCCTCCAGAGAGCTGGCTACACCTTC. It codes for CASSLQRAGYTF.

In its sample, this clonotype was seen many times. This chain links TRBV3-1 with TRBJ1-1; 7 bases match TRBD1. CDR1 is LGHDT and CDR2 is YNNKEL in the germline V gene (reference sequence). CDR3 length equals 15 residues. The V segment lost 1 base and the J segment 5 bases; nucleotides outside the gene matches: 7. The CDR3 loop reads CASSQADRDGTEAFF. CDR3 DNA sequence: TGTGCCAGCAGCCAAGCAGACAGGGATGGTACTGAAGCTTTCTTT.

This clonotype occurred many times. The genes are TRBV13 and TRBJ1-2; 8 bases line up with TRBD1. V lost 5 bases to trimming and J lost 4 bases; unmatched junction nucleotides: 6. The V gene's germline CDR1 is PRHDT and CDR2 FYEKMQ (reference sequence). The CDR3 loop spans 14 amino acids. The CDR3 region is CASSDRGWGYGYTF. CDR3 DNA sequence: TGTGCCAGCAGCGACAGGGGATGGGGCTATGGCTACACCTTC.

The sample holds a few counts of this clonotype. This chain connects TRBV6-1 to TRBJ2-7, with a weak D call TRBD1 (6 bases). This CDR3 is built from 14 residues. Germline values: CDR1 MNHNS, CDR2 SASEGT. V lost 2 bases and J lost 3, with 11 bases in between. This CDR3 is CASSEYRVGYEQYF. As DNA, the CDR3 is TGTGCCAGCAGTGAATACAGGGTTGGCTACGAGCAGTACTTC.

This clonotype was observed at least ten times. This sequence joins TRBV6-1 and TRBJ2-3; 8 bases match TRBD2. CDR1 MNHNS and CDR2 SASEGT come from the germline V gene. The CDR3 has 15 residues. V shed 1 base and J 2 bases; nucleotides not matched to a gene: 2. The CDR3 is CASSEVSGTTDTQYF. The CDR3 nucleotides are TGTGCCAGCAGTGAAGTTAGCGGGACCACAGATACGCAGTATTTT.

This chain connects TRBV20-1 to TRBJ1-5; TRBD1 is a possible D gene (6 bases). V was trimmed by 6 bases and J by 0 bases, leaving 9 bases between them. CDR1 is DFQATT, CDR2 SNEGSKA, per germline (reference sequence). The CDR3 is made up of 13 amino acids. CDR3 sequence (DNA): TGCAGTGCACAGGGAGATAGCAATCAGCCCCAGCATTTT. The encoded protein is CSAQGDSNQPQHF.

J is TRBJ2-3 and V is TRBV4-1; maybe TRBD2 (6 bases). Germline CDR1 and CDR2: MGHRA and YSYEKL. The CDR3 has 14 residues. The ends were cut back, 7 bases at V and 4 bases at J, with 15 bases in the middle. DNA for the CDR3: TGCGCCAGCAAACGAGCGGGTGTCGCAGATACGCAGTATTTT. Its protein is CASKRAGVADTQYF.

V usage is TRBV30 and J usage is TRBJ2-4; 7 bases align to TRBD2. Germline V gene sequence: CDR1 GTSNPN, CDR2 SVGIG (reference sequence). The CDR3 is 17 residues long. The V gene end was trimmed by 1 base and the J gene end by 6 bases; junction bases not matched to a gene: 15. As DNA, the CDR3 is TGTGCCTGGAGTGGCGTCCAACTATCGGGGGGTGGAAACATTCAGTACTTC. This translates into CAWSGVQLSGGGNIQYF.

This clonotype was observed a few times. The gene calls are TRBV25-1 and TRBJ2-3, with D possibly TRBD2 on 5 matching bases. This CDR3 has 14 amino acids. The V gene's germline CDR1 is MGHDK and CDR2 SYGVNS. The ends were cut back, 5 bases at V and 4 bases at J, with 13 bases in the middle. CDR3 loop: CASSSSASSDTQYF. The CDR3 region has the DNA TGTGCCAGCAGTAGCTCGGCTAGCTCAGATACGCAGTATTTT.

This clonotype was seen repeatedly, ten times or more. V and J are TRBV5-6 and TRBJ1-2; the D gene is possibly TRBD1 (5 bases). V was clipped by 4 bases and J by 1 base, with 14 bases between them. This CDR3 has 15 residues. Germline V CDR1 and CDR2: SGHDT, YYEEEE. CDR3 in amino acids: CASSLWWDVNYGYTF. In DNA form, the CDR3 reads TGTGCCAGCAGCCTGTGGTGGGACGTTAACTATGGCTACACCTTC.

At least ten counts were recorded for this clonotype. V is TRBV5-1 and J is TRBJ2-1; 9 bases match TRBD2. The CDR3 spans 13 residues. Losses at the gene ends were 4 bases for V and 7 bases for J; bases not matched to a gene: 3. Per the germline V gene, CDR1 is SGHRS and CDR2 is YFSETQ. CDR3 nucleotide sequence: TGCGCCAGCAGCACGCGGGAGGGGAATGAGCAGTTCTTC. Translating it yields CASSTREGNEQFF.